Included here is one TCR beta chain sequence, with context. The antigen remains unidentified. This entry belongs to a study of T cells in narcolepsy. Study information: Patients with NT1 or NT2 and healthy control donors were enrolled.

The germline V gene has CDR1 SGHTA and CDR2 FQGNSA. V lost 5 bases to trimming and J lost 5 bases, with 13 bases between them. This CDR3 is 13 amino acids long. Here immunoSEQ multiplex PCR was the method, and the copy in TCRdb shows in-frame clones only, minus some. The sample includes under 35,000 clones, 75% to 90% of them seen just once. General study findings and limits: Comparing one patient's CSF and blood CD4+ clonotypes highlighted HCRT- and TRIB2-specific autoreactive clonotypes. Blood of same and different patients, but not healthy controls, reportedly held recurring autoreactive clonotypes.

The receptor was isolated from a human donor with narcolepsy. The chain joins TRBV7-2 to TRBJ2-7; unclear D gene. The source material was CD45RA- memory CD4+ T cells from PBMCs. The CDR3 loop is CASSPGRNNEQYF. The CDR3 coding sequence is TGTGCCAGCAGCCCAGGCAGGAACAACGAGCAGTACTTC.